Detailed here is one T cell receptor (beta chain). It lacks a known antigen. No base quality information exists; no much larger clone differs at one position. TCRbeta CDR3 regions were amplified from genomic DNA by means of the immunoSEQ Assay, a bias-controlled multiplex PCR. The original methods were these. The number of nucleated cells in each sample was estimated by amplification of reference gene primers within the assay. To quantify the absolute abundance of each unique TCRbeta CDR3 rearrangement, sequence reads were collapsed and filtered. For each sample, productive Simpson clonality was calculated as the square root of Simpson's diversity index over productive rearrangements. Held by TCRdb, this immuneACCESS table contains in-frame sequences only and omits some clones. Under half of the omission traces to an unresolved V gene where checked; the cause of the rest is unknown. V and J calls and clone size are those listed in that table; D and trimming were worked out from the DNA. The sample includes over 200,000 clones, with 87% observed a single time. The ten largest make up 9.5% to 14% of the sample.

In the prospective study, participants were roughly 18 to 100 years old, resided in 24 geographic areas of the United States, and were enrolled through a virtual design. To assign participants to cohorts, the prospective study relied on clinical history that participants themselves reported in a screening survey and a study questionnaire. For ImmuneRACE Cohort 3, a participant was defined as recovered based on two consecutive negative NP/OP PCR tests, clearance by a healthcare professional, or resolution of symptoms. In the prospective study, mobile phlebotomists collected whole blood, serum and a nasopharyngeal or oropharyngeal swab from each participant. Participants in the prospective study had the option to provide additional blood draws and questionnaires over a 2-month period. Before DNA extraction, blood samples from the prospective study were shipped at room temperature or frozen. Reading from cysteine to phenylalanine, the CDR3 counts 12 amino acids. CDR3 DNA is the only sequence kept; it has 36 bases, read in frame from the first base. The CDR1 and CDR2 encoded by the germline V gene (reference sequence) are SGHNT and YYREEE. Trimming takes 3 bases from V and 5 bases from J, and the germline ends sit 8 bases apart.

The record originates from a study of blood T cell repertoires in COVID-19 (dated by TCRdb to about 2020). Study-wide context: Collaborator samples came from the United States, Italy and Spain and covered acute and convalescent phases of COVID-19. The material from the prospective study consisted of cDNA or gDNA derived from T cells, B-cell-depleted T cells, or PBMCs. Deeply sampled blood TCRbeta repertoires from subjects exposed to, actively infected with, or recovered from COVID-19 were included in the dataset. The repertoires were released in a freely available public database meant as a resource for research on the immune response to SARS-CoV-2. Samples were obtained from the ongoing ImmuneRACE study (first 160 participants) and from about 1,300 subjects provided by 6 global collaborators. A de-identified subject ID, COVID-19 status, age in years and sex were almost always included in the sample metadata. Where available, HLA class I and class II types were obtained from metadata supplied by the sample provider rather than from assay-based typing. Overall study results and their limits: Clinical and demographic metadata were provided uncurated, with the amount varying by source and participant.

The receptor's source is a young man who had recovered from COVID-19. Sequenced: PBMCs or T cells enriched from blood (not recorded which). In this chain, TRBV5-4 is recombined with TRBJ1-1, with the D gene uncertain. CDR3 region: CASSWGGTEAFF. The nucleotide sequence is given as TGTGCCAGCAGCTGGGGAGGTACTGAAGCTTTCTTT. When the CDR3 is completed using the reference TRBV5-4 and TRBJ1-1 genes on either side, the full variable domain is ETGVTQSPTHLIKTRGQQVTLRCSSQSGHNTVSWYQQALGQGPQFIFQYYREEENGRGNFPPRFSGLQFPNYSSELNVNALELDDSALYLCASSWGGTEAFFGQGTRLTVV.